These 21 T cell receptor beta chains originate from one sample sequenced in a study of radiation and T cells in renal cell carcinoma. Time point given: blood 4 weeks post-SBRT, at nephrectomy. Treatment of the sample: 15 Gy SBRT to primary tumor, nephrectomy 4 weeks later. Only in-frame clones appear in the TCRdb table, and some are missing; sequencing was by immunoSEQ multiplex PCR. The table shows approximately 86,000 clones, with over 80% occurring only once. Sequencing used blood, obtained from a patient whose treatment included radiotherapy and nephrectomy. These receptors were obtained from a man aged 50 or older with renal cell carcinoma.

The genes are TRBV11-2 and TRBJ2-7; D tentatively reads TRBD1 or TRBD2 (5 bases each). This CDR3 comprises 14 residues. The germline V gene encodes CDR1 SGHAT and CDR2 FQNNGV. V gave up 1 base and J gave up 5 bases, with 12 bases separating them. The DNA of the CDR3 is TGTGCCAGCAGCTTAGGGGGACCCTGGAACGAGCAGTACTTC. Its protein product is CASSLGGPWNEQYF.

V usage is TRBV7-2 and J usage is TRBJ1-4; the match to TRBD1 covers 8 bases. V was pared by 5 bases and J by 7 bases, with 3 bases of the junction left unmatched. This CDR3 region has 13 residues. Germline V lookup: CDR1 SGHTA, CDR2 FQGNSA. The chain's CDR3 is CASSTDRGEKLFF. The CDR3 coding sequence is TGTGCCAGCAGCACTGACAGGGGTGAAAAACTGTTTTTT.

The CDR3 sequence is CASSLAGDTGYGYTF. CDR3 nucleotides: TGCGCCAGCAGCTTGGCCGGCGATACGGGCTATGGCTACACCTTC. This chain uses TRBV5-1 with TRBJ1-2; D remains ambiguous. Germline CDR1 is SGHRS and CDR2 is YFSETQ. The CDR3 spans 15 residues. The V end lost 0 bases, the J end lost 4 bases, and 13 bases lay between the germline ends.

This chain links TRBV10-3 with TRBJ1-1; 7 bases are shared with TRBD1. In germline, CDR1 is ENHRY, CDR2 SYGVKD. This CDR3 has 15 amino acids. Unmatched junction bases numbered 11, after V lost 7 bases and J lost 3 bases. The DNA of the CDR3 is TGTGCCATCAAGGGCAGGGGGGACGTGGACACTGAAGCTTTCTTT. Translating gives CAIKGRGDVDTEAFF.

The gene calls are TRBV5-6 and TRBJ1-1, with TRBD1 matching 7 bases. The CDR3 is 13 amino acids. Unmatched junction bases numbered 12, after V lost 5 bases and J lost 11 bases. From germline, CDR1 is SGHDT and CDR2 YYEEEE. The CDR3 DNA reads TGTGCCAGCAGTCCCGGGACAGTGCCCATTGCTTTCTTT. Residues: CASSPGTVPIAFF.

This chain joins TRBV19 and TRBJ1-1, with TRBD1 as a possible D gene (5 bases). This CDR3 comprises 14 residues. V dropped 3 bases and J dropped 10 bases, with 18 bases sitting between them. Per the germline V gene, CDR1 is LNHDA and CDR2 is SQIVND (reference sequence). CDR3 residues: CASSMRGARRRAFF. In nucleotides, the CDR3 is TGTGCCAGTAGTATGAGAGGGGCCCGCCGAAGAGCTTTCTTT.

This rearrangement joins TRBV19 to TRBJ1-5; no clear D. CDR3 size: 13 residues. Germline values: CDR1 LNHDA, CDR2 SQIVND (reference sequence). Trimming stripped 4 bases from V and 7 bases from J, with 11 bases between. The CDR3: CASSTQTKQPQHF. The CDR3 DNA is TGTGCCAGTAGTACCCAGACCAAGCAGCCCCAGCATTTT.

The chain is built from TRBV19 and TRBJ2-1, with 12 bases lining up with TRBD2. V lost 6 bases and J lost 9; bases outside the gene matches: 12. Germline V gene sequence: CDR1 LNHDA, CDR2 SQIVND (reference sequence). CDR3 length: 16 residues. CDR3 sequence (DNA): TGTGCCAGTAGCTCCATGACTAGCGGGAGACATACTGAGCAGTTCTTC. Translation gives CASSSMTSGRHTEQFF.

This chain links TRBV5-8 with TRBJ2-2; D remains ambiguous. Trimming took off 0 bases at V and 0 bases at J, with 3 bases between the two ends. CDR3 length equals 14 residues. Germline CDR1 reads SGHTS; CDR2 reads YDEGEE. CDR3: CASSLVPNTGELFF. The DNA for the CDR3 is TGTGCCAGCAGCTTGGTTCCGAACACCGGGGAGCTGTTTTTT.

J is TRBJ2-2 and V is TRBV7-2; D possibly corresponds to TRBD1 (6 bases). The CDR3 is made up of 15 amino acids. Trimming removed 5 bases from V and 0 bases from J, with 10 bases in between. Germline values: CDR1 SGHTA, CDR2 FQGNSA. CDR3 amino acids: CASSRQAANTGELFF. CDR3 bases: TGTGCCAGCAGCCGACAGGCGGCGAACACCGGGGAGCTGTTTTTT. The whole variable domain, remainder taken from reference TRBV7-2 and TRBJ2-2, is GAGVSQSPSNKVTEKGKDVELRCDPISGHTALYWYRQSLGQGLEFLIYFQGNSAPDKSGLPSDRFSAERTGGSVSTLTIQRTQQEDSAVYLCASSRQAANTGELFFGEGSRLTVL.

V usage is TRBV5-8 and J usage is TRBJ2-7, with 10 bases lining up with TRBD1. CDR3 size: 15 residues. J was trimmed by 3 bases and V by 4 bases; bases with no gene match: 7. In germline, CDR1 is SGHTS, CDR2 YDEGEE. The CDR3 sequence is CASSTRTGGGYEQYF. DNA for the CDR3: TGTGCCAGCAGCACGAGGACAGGGGGGGGCTACGAGCAGTACTTC.

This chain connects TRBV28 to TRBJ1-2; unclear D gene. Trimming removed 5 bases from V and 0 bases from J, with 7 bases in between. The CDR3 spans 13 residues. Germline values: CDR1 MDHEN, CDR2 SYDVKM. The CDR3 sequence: CASSTDANYGYTF. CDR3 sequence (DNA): TGTGCCAGCAGTACCGATGCTAACTATGGCTACACCTTC.

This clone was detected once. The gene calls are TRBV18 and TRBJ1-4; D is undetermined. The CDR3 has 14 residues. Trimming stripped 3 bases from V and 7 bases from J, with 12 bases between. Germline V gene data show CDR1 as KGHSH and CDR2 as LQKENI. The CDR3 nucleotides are TGTGCCAGCTCACCTCGGGAGGTAACTGAAAAACTGTTTTTT. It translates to CASSPREVTEKLFF.

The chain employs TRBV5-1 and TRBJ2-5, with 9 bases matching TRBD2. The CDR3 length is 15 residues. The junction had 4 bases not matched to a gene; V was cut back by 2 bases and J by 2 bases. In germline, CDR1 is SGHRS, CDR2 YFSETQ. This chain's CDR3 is CASSLGGREQETQYF. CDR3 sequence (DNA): TGCGCCAGCAGCTTAGGCGGGAGGGAGCAAGAGACCCAGTACTTC.

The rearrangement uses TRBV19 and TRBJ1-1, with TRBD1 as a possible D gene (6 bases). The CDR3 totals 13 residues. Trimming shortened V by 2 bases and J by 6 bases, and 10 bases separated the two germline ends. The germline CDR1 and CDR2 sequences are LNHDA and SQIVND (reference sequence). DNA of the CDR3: TGTGCCAGTAGTATAACGGGGGCCGCTGAAGCTTTCTTT. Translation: CASSITGAAEAFF. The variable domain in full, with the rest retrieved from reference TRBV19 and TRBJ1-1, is DGGITQSPKYLFRKEGQNVTLSCEQNLNHDAMYWYRQDPGQGLRLIYYSQIVNDFQKGDIAEGYSVSREKKESFPLTVTSAQKNPTAFYLCASSITGAAEAFFGQGTRLTVV.

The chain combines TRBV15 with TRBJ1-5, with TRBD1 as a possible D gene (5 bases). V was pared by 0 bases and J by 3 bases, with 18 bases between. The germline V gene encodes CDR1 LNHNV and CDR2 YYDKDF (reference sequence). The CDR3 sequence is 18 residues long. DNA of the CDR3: TGTGCCACCAGCAGAGAGGTCGACAGTCTCCTTTTCAATCAGCCCCAGCATTTT. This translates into CATSREVDSLLFNQPQHF.

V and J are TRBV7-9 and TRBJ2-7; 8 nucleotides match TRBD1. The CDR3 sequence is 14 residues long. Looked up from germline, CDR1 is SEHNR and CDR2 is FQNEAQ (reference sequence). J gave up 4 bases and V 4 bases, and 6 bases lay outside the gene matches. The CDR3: CASSSFTGGYEQYF. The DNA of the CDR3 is TGTGCCAGCAGCTCCTTCACAGGGGGGTACGAGCAGTACTTC.

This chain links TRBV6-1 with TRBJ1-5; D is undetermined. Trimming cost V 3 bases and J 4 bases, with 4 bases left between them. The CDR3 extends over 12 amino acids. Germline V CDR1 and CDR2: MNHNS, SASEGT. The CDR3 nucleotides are TGTGCCAGCAGTGACCCGAATCAGCCCCAGCATTTT. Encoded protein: CASSDPNQPQHF.

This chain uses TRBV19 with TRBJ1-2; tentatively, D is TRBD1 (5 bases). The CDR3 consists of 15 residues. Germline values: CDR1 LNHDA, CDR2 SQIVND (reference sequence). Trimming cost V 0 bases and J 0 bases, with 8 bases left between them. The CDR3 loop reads CASSIEGGSNYGYTF. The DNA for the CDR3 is TGTGCCAGTAGTATAGAGGGGGGTTCTAACTATGGCTACACCTTC.

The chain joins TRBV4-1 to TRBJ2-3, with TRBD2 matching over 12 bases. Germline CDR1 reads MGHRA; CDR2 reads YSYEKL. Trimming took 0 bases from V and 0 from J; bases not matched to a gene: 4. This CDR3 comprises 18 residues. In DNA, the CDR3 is TGCGCCAGCAGCCAAGAAACTAGCGGGAGGACTAGCACAGATACGCAGTATTTT. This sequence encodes CASSQETSGRTSTDTQYF.

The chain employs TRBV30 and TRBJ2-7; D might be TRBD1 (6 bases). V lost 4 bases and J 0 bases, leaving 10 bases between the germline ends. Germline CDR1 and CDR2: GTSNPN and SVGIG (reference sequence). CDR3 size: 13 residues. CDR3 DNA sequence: TGTGCCTGGACCAGGGGTGTCTCCTACGAGCAGTACTTC. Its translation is CAWTRGVSYEQYF.